This entry lists 20 T cell receptor beta chains sequenced from one sample in a study of cytomegalovirus exposure and HLA in healthy donors. In the PCR, 60 Vbeta and 13 Jbeta primers were used. TCRdb's table, derived via immunoSEQ multiplex PCR, lists solely in-frame clones and lacks some. The data contain some 110,000 clones, approximately 70% of them singletons. Sequencing was performed on PBMCs. The origin of the receptors is a man in his sixties in good health and CMV-seropositive.

With respect to this clone: An end of the junction differs from the germline gene, which may be a read error. The rearrangement links TRBV7-7 to TRBJ2-2; D call uncertain. This CDR3 spans 13 amino acids. Germline V lookup: CDR1 SSHAT, CDR2 FNYEAQ (reference sequence). CDR3 loop: CASSLGRAGELFF. CDR3 DNA sequence: TGTGCTAGCAGCTTAGGTCGGGCCGGGGAGCTGTTTTTT.

The V call is TRBV11-2, the J call TRBJ1-4, with D unclear. Trimming took 5 bases from V and 4 from J, leaving 11 bases between them. The CDR3 has 14 amino acids. Germline V lookup: CDR1 SGHAT, CDR2 FQNNGV. The CDR3 region is CASSQQKDNEKLFF. The CDR3 DNA is TGTGCCAGCAGCCAACAGAAAGATAATGAAAAACTGTTTTTT.

The chain uses TRBV5-8 and TRBJ1-1; 11 bases match TRBD1. Losses at the gene ends were 1 base for V and 6 bases for J; bases not matched to a gene: 5. CDR3 length: 15 residues. The germline V gene encodes CDR1 SGHTS and CDR2 YDEGEE. CDR3 nucleotide sequence: TGTGCCAGCAGCTTGCCGGGACAGGGGGACCCTGAAGCTTTCTTT. Amino acids: CASSLPGQGDPEAFF. Variable domain in full (rest from reference TRBV5-8 and TRBJ1-1): EAGVTQSPTHLIKTRGQQATLRCSPISGHTSVYWYQQALGLGLQFLLWYDEGEERNRGNFPPRFSGRQFPNYSSELNVNALELEDSALYLCASSLPGQGDPEAFFGQGTRLTVV.

This chain joins TRBV19 and TRBJ2-7; D may be TRBD2 (6 bases). Trimming took 8 bases from V and 0 from J, leaving 14 bases between them. Germline-derived CDR1 and CDR2 are LNHDA and SQIVND (reference sequence). CDR3 length: 14 amino acids. The CDR3: CASRRDWDSYEQYF. In nucleotides, the CDR3 is TGTGCCAGTCGACGGGACTGGGACTCCTACGAGCAGTACTTC.

The chain uses TRBV19 and TRBJ1-5, with 8 nucleotides matching TRBD1. The CDR3 is made up of 14 amino acids. V was pared by 3 bases and J by 7 bases, with 5 bases of the junction left unmatched. From germline, CDR1 is LNHDA and CDR2 SQIVND (reference sequence). CDR3 region: CASSMAGGGQPQHF. Written as DNA, the CDR3 is TGTGCCAGTAGTATGGCAGGGGGCGGACAGCCCCAGCATTTT.

The chain combines TRBV12-5 with TRBJ2-3, with D perhaps TRBD2 (5 bases). V shed 4 bases and J shed 2 bases, with 7 bases lying between them. Germline V lookup: CDR1 LGHNT, CDR2 FRNRAP. This CDR3 is built from 13 residues. CDR3 amino acids: CASGSGVTDTQYF. The CDR3 nucleotides read TGTGCTAGTGGTTCCGGGGTCACAGATACGCAGTATTTT.

V gene TRBV2 combines with J gene TRBJ2-2, with 9 nucleotides matching TRBD1. Germline V gives CDR1 SNHLY, CDR2 FYNNEI. The length of the CDR3 is 16 residues. The ends lost 7 bases at V and 3 bases at J; junction bases unmatched: 9. CDR3 sequence reads: CASTAGQGGDTGELFF. In DNA form, the CDR3 reads TGTGCCAGCACAGCGGGACAGGGAGGGGACACCGGGGAGCTGTTTTTT.

This chain joins TRBV6-5 and TRBJ1-4; D remains unclear. Germline CDR1 MNHEY, CDR2 SVGAGI. The CDR3 is made up of 15 amino acids. V shed 4 bases and J shed 4 bases, with 13 bases lying between them. This CDR3 is CASSSSRTSNEKLFF. In nucleotides, the CDR3 is TGTGCCAGCAGTTCCTCGCGTACTAGTAATGAAAAACTGTTTTTT.

The chain joins TRBV28 to TRBJ2-1; 11 nucleotides match TRBD1. With V trimmed by 6 bases and J by 6 bases, 7 bases remained unmatched. This CDR3 has 15 amino acids. CDR1 is MDHEN and CDR2 is SYDVKM in the germline V gene. In nucleotides, the CDR3 is TGTGCCAGCAGCTTCCGGGACAGGGGGTTCAATGAGCAGTTCTTC. Amino acids: CASSFRDRGFNEQFF.

This chain links TRBV14 with TRBJ2-5, with D unclear. Trimming shortened V by 1 base and J by 3 bases, and 6 bases separated the two germline ends. The CDR3 is 13 amino acids. The germline V gene has CDR1 SGHDN and CDR2 FVKESK. The CDR3 nucleotides are TGTGCCAGCAGCCAAGGACTCAAAGAGACCCAGTACTTC. Amino acids: CASSQGLKETQYF.

This chain joins TRBV28 and TRBJ1-2; 8 bases map to TRBD1. The CDR3 length is 18 residues. Germline V gene data show CDR1 as MDHEN and CDR2 as SYDVKM. Trimming cost V 1 base and J 0 bases; bases outside gene matches: 10. CDR3 nucleotide sequence: TGTGCCAGCAGTTTATTGGGTCCAGGGGGCGCGTCTAACTATGGCTACACCTTC. Its translation is CASSLLGPGGASNYGYTF.

This clone was observed a single time. V is TRBV11-2 and J is TRBJ2-5, with D tentatively TRBD1 (6 bases). There are 14 residues in the CDR3. V lost 1 base and J 5 bases, leaving 11 bases between the germline ends. Germline V gene data show CDR1 as SGHAT and CDR2 as FQNNGV. CDR3 residues: CASSLVWGLETQYF. The CDR3 DNA reads as TGTGCCAGCAGCTTAGTGTGGGGGCTGGAGACCCAGTACTTC.

This chain connects TRBV15 to TRBJ2-1, with TRBD2 matching 7 bases. Trimming removed 3 bases from V and 0 bases from J; junction bases left unmatched: 8. Germline loops: CDR1 LNHNV, CDR2 YYDKDF (reference sequence). The CDR3 has 17 residues. DNA of the CDR3: TGTGCCACCAGCAGGTCTGCAAGCGGGGTCTCCTACAATGAGCAGTTCTTC. Protein sequence: CATSRSASGVSYNEQFF.

This clone was picked up one time. CDR3 amino acids: CASGGRNEQFF. In DNA, the CDR3 is TGTGCCAGCGGCGGGCGGAATGAGCAGTTCTTC. This chain links TRBV6-5 with TRBJ2-1; tentative D call: TRBD2 (5 bases). This CDR3 comprises 11 residues. Germline V CDR1 and CDR2: MNHEY, SVGAGI. Trimming took off 8 bases at V and 7 bases at J, with 9 bases between the two ends.

The chain links TRBV19 to TRBJ1-1; D is unresolved. This CDR3 has 15 residues. The germline V gene encodes CDR1 LNHDA and CDR2 SQIVND (reference sequence). Trimming removed 3 bases at V and 1 base at J, with 12 bases between. CDR3 amino acids: CASSMLGRGNTEAFF. CDR3 nucleotide sequence: TGTGCCAGTAGTATGCTCGGGCGGGGGAACACTGAAGCTTTCTTT. The full variable domain, with the rest looked up from reference TRBV19 and TRBJ1-1, is DGGITQSPKYLFRKEGQNVTLSCEQNLNHDAMYWYRQDPGQGLRLIYYSQIVNDFQKGDIAEGYSVSREKKESFPLTVTSAQKNPTAFYLCASSMLGRGNTEAFFGQGTRLTVV.

This chain joins TRBV29-1 and TRBJ2-6, with no clear D. Trimming removed 2 bases at V and 2 bases at J, with 7 bases between. CDR1 is SQVTM, CDR2 ANQGSEA, per germline. The CDR3 totals 14 residues. This chain's CDR3 is CSVESRTGANVLTF. The CDR3 DNA reads as TGCAGCGTTGAATCCAGGACTGGGGCCAACGTCCTGACTTTC.

The chain recombines TRBV6-5 with TRBJ1-2; 8 bases fit TRBD1. This CDR3 is built from 14 residues. CDR1 and CDR2 (germline): MNHEY, SVGAGI. With V trimmed by 5 bases and J by 4 bases, 6 bases remained unmatched. This CDR3 is CASSPRTGSYGYTF. The CDR3 coding sequence is TGTGCCAGCAGTCCCCGGACAGGGAGCTATGGCTACACCTTC.

The chain couples TRBV27 to TRBJ1-1; D perhaps matches TRBD1 (5 bases). CDR1 is MNHEY, CDR2 SMNVEV, per germline (reference sequence). The CDR3 runs to 14 residues. V lost 5 bases, J lost 1 base, and 11 bases lay in between. The CDR3 here is CASSRLGENTEAFF. The CDR3 DNA reads TGTGCCAGCAGTCGATTAGGGGAGAACACTGAAGCTTTCTTT.

The chain is built from TRBV11-2 and TRBJ2-2; D might be TRBD2 (5 bases). The CDR3 runs to 14 residues. V dropped 7 bases and J dropped 6 bases, with 15 bases sitting between them. The germline gives CDR1 SGHAT, CDR2 FQNNGV. The CDR3 spells CASNGILNAGELFF. The CDR3 nucleotides are TGTGCCAGCAACGGGATCCTCAACGCCGGGGAGCTGTTTTTT.

There are a few counts of this clone. This sequence joins TRBV6-6 and TRBJ2-4; TRBD1 aligns across 8 bases. CDR3 length equals 15 residues. V shed 6 bases, J shed 7 bases, and the junction held 11 bases outside the gene matches. Germline V gene sequence: CDR1 MNHNY, CDR2 SVGAGI (reference sequence). The CDR3 protein is CASRDGQGQANIQYF. In DNA form, the CDR3 reads TGTGCCAGCAGGGACGGACAGGGACAGGCGAACATTCAGTACTTC.